These 15 T cell receptor beta chains originate from one sample sequenced in a study of identical twins. TCRdb passed the 5' RACE reads through MiXCR, listing each CDR3 protein once. The sample gives nearly 900,000 distinct CDR3 sequences, 9% to 15% of which show up once; 1.5% to 2% is in the top ten. The same sample was also studied in work on yellow fever vaccine responses in identical twins.

Sequenced input: PBMCs. Source of these receptors: a woman younger than 30 in good health.

The chain recombines TRBV15 with TRBJ1-4; 9 bases are a match to TRBD1. The CDR3 runs 17 residues. Per the germline V gene, CDR1 is LNHNV and CDR2 is YYDKDF (reference sequence). The J segment lost 7 bases and the V segment lost 0 bases, leaving 9 bases of the junction unmatched. The CDR3 here is CATSRDPGTGSAEKLFF. DNA of the CDR3: TGTGCCACCAGCAGAGACCCTGGGACAGGGTCGGCTGAAAAACTGTTTTTT. Based on the CDR3 plus reference TRBV15 and TRBJ1-4, the full variable domain is DAMVIQNPRYQVTQFGKPVTLSCSQTLNHNVMYWYQQKSSQAPKLLFHYYDKDFNNEADTPDNFQSRRPNTSFCFLDIRSPGLGDTAMYLCATSRDPGTGSAEKLFFGSGTQLSVL.

This chain uses TRBV12-3 or TRBV12-4 with TRBJ2-1, with TRBD1 identical over 10 bases. The CDR3 has 14 amino acids. After removal of 6 bases from V and 7 bases from J, the junction contained 6 bases not matched to a gene. In nucleotides, the CDR3 is TGTGCCAGCAGGGGCGGGACAGGGGTAAATGAGCAGTTCTTC. Its protein is CASRGGTGVNEQFF.

This clonotype has more than one count but fewer than ten. V and J are TRBV5-6 and TRBJ1-5; a possible D gene is TRBD1 (6 bases). Germline CDR1 SGHDT, CDR2 YYEEEE. The CDR3 extends over 12 amino acids. Trimming shortened V by 4 bases and J by 9 bases, and 11 bases separated the two germline ends. The CDR3, as DNA: TGTGCCAGCAGCACAGGGATAGGGCCCCAGCATTTT. As protein: CASSTGIGPQHF.

In its sample, this clonotype was seen many times. The chain links TRBV6-1 to TRBJ1-3, with TRBD1 matching over 9 bases. Losses at the gene ends were 6 bases for V and 0 bases for J; bases not matched to a gene: 6. CDR3 length: 16 residues. Germline V gene lookup returns CDR1 MNHNS and CDR2 SASEGT. CDR3 in amino acids: CASSTGQGFSGNTIYF. CDR3 bases: TGTGCCAGCAGCACGGGACAGGGTTTCTCTGGAAACACCATATATTTT.

This clonotype has only a few counts. The DNA of the CDR3 is TGCAGCGTTGTAACGGTCTTCACAGATACGCAGTATTTT. It specifies CSVVTVFTDTQYF. The chain is built from TRBV29-1 and TRBJ2-3; D gene uncertain. Germline loops: CDR1 SQVTM, CDR2 ANQGSEA. The CDR3 consists of 13 residues. V lost 4 bases and J lost 2, with 10 bases in between.

The table lists this clonotype with many counts. The chain recombines TRBV6-1 with TRBJ1-6; no reliable D call. The germline V gene encodes CDR1 MNHNS and CDR2 SASEGT. The CDR3 has 14 residues. V was trimmed by 6 bases and J by 0 bases, leaving 6 bases between them. Written as DNA, the CDR3 is TGTGCCAGCAGCCACAGCTCCTATAATTCACCCCTCCACTTT. It translates to CASSHSSYNSPLHF.

This clonotype occurred a few times. The chain uses TRBV28 and TRBJ2-3; D remains unclear. This CDR3 spans 14 amino acids. V was shortened by 5 bases and J by 2 bases, with 11 bases between the two germline ends. The germline V gene has CDR1 MDHEN and CDR2 SYDVKM. CDR3: CASSPLDLTDTQYF. CDR3 sequence (DNA): TGTGCCAGCAGTCCCTTGGACCTCACAGATACGCAGTATTTT.

This clonotype was counted a few times. The chain links TRBV12-5 to TRBJ2-1; a weak D match, TRBD2 (7 bases). The CDR3 spans 15 residues. V was trimmed by 6 bases and J by 5 bases, leaving 17 bases between them. The germline CDR1 and CDR2 sequences are LGHNT and FRNRAP. CDR3 DNA sequence: TGTGCTAGTGGACCTGAAGGGGGGGTTAACAATGAGCAGTTCTTC. Protein sequence: CASGPEGGVNNEQFF.

This chain joins TRBV3-1 and TRBJ2-1; the match to TRBD2 covers 13 bases. The CDR3 covers 16 residues. V dropped 4 bases and J dropped 8; count of bases not matched to a gene: 8. Germline values: CDR1 LGHDT, CDR2 YNNKEL (reference sequence). In DNA, the CDR3 is TGTGCCAGCAGCCCGCACCCGGGACTAGCGGGATATGAGCAGTTCTTC. Protein product: CASSPHPGLAGYEQFF.

CDR3 bases: TGCAGTGCTCTTGTAGGGAGAGGCACAGATACGCAGTATTTT. It codes for CSALVGRGTDTQYF. The chain uses TRBV20-1 and TRBJ2-3, with a weak D call TRBD2 (5 bases). Per germline, CDR1 DFQATT and CDR2 SNEGSKA (reference sequence). Trimming took 5 bases from V and 1 from J, leaving 13 bases between them. This CDR3 has 14 amino acids.

The V gene is TRBV20-1, the J gene TRBJ2-1; TRBD2 agrees at 8 bases. CDR1 is DFQATT and CDR2 is SNEGSKA in the germline V gene (reference sequence). The CDR3 is 16 amino acids. V trimming: 6 bases; J trimming: 5 bases; junction bases outside the gene matches: 15. CDR3 residues: CSARKEIAGKNNEQFF. DNA for the CDR3: TGCAGTGCCCGAAAAGAAATAGCGGGAAAGAACAATGAGCAGTTCTTC.

This clonotype has a handful of counts. The J gene is TRBJ1-2, the V gene TRBV20-1; 8 bases are a match to TRBD1. The CDR3 contains 14 residues. CDR1 and CDR2 from the germline V gene are DFQATT and SNEGSKA (reference sequence). The ends lost 0 bases at V and 8 bases at J; junction bases unmatched: 8. In nucleotides, the CDR3 is TGCAGTGCTAGAGAAGACAGGGGTGACATCGGCTACACCTTC. Its protein is CSAREDRGDIGYTF.

The gene calls are TRBV5-8 and TRBJ2-2; D is unresolved. This CDR3 spans 15 amino acids. CDR1 and CDR2 (germline): SGHTS, YDEGEE. Trimming removed 4 bases from V and 0 bases from J, with 10 bases in between. CDR3 region: CASSRPSANTGELFF. CDR3 DNA: TGTGCCAGCAGCCGTCCCTCCGCGAACACCGGGGAGCTGTTTTTT.

There are a few counts of this clonotype. The chain has TRBV28 and TRBJ2-1; 11 bases are shared with TRBD2. J was trimmed by 7 bases and V by 1 base; bases with no gene match: 6. CDR1 is MDHEN and CDR2 is SYDVKM in the germline V gene. The CDR3 runs to 16 residues. CDR3 DNA: TGTGCCAGCAGTTTATACACTAGCGGGAGTATGAATGAGCAGTTCTTC. Protein: CASSLYTSGSMNEQFF.

This clonotype was detected only a few times. The V call is TRBV6-1, the J call TRBJ2-7, with D perhaps being TRBD1 or TRBD2 (6 bases each). CDR3 size: 15 residues. The ends were cut back, 6 bases at V and 3 bases at J, with 18 bases in the middle. The germline gives CDR1 MNHNS, CDR2 SASEGT. This CDR3 is CASRTRGGSVYEQYF. The DNA of the CDR3 is TGTGCCAGCAGGACCAGAGGGGGGTCGGTCTACGAGCAGTACTTC.